What follows are 2 T cell receptor beta chains derived from one specimen sequenced in a study of shared clonotypes between healthy human individuals (dated by TCRdb to about 2020). To prepare the library, the immunoSEQ multiplex PCR assay was applied. As stored in TCRdb, this immuneACCESS dataset retains in-frame rearrangements with V and J assigned. A fraction of the clones does not appear; measured against another copy, unresolved V genes explain less than half of the discrepancy, and the remainder lacks a known reason. The table for this sample lists 1,400,000 or so clones; around 98.5% of them were counted only once. 0.36% of the sample lies in the top ten. The source material was naive CD4+ T cells sorted from blood. Interpreted using the paper, the cell subset or site label stands for: CD45RA+ positively selected. The source is a man aged 30-40 years in good health.

This clone appeared a single time. The V and J genes are TRBV5-1 and TRBJ1-1; D gene ambiguous. Trimming pared 0 bases from V and 1 base from J, leaving 7 bases between. CDR1 is SGHRS, CDR2 YFSETQ, per germline. The CDR3 contains 14 residues. CDR3 loop: CASSLAWGNTEAFF. CDR3 in DNA: TGCGCCAGCAGCTTGGCCTGGGGGAACACTGAAGCTTTCTTT.

The J gene is TRBJ1-5, the V gene TRBV5-1, with D uncertain. Germline V gene sequence: CDR1 SGHRS, CDR2 YFSETQ. The CDR3 spans 15 residues. V gave up 0 bases and J gave up 9 bases, with 16 bases separating them. The CDR3 is CASSLGNLAGLPQHF. CDR3 in DNA: TGCGCCAGCAGCTTGGGTAACCTCGCGGGGTTGCCCCAGCATTTT.